Described below is a single T cell receptor beta chain sequence and its context. The antigen remains undetermined. These data belong to a study of T cell responses to AZD1222 COVID-19 vaccine. Overall study results and limits: Donors in the cohort were predominantly white British and more often female, and clonal diversity was possibly underestimated.

Repertoires were generated with immunoSEQ multiplex PCR, while TCRdb's copy carries only in-frame clones and drops some. The table has roughly 150,000 clones, 75% to 90% seen once. Germline-derived CDR1 and CDR2 are SGHRS and YFSETQ. This CDR3 comprises 17 residues. With V trimmed by 0 bases and J by 1 base, 6 bases remained unmatched. Here the sequenced sample was peripheral blood, taken 28 days after the second AZD1222 dose. This clonotype was obtained from an adult who received the AZD1222 COVID-19 vaccine. This sequence joins TRBV5-1 and TRBJ1-3; TRBD1 matches at 8 bases. As DNA, the CDR3 is TGCGCCAGCAGCTTGGTTGCAGGGGGCGCATCTGGAAACACCATATATTTT. Translated, it gives CASSLVAGGASGNTIYF.